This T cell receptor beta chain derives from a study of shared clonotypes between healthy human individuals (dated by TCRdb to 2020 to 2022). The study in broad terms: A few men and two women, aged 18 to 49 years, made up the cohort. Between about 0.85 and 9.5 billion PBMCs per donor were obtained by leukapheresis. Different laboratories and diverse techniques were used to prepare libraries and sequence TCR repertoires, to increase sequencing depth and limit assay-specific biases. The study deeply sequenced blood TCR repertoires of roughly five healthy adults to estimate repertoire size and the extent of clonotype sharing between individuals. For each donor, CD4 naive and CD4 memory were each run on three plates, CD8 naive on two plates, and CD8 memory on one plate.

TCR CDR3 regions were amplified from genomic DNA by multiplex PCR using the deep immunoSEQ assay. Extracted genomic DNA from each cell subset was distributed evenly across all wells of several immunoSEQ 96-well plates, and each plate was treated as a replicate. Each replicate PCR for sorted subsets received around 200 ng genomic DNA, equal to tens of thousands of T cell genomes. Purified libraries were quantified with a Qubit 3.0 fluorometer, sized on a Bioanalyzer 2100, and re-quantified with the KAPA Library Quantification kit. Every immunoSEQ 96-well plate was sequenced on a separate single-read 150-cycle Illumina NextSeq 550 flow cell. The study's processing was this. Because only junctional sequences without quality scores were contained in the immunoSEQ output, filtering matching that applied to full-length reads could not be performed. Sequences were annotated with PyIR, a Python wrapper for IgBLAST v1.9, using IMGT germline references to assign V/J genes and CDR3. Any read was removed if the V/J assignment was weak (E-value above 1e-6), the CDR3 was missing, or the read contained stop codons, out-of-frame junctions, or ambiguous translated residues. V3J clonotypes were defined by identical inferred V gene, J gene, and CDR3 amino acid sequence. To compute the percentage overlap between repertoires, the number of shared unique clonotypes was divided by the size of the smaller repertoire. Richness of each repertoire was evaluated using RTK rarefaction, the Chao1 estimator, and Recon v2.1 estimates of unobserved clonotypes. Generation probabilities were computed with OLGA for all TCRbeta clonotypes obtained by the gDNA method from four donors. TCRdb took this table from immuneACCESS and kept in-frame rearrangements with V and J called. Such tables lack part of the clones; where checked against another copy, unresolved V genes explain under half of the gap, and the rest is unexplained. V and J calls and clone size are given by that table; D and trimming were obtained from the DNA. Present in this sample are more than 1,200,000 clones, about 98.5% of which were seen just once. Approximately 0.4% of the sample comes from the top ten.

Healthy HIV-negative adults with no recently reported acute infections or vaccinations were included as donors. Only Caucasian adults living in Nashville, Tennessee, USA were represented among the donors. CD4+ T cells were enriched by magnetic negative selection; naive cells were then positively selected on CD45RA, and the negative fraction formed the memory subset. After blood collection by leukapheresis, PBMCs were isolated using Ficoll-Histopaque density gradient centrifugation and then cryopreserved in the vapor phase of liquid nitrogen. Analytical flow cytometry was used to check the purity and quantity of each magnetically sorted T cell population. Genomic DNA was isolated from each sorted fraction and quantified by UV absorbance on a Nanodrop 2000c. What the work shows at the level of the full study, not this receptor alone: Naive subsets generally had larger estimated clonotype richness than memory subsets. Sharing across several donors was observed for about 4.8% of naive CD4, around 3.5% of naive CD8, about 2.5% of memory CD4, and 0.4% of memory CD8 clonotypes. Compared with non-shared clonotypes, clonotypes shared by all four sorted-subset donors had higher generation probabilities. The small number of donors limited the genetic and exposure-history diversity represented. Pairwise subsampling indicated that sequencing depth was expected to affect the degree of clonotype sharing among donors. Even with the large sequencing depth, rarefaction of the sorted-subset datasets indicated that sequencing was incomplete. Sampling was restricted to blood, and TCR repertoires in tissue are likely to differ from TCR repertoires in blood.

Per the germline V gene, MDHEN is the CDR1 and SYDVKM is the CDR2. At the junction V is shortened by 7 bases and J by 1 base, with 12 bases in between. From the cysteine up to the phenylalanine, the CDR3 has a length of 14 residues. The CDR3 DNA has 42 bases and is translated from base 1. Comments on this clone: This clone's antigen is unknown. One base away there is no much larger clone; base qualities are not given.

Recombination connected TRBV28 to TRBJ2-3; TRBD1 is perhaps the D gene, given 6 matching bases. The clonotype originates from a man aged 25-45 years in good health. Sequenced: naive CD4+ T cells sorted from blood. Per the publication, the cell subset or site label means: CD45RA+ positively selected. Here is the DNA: TGTGCCAGCATCATACGACAGGGCACAGATACGCAGTATTTT. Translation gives CASIIRQGTDTQYF. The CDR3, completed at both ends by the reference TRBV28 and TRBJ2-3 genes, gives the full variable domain DVKVTQSSRYLVKRTGEKVFLECVQDMDHENMFWYRQDPGLGLRLIYFSYDVKMKEKGDIPEGYSVSREKKERFSLILESASTNQTSMYLCASIIRQGTDTQYFGPGTRLTVL.